The rows below give T cell receptor beta chains drawn from one sample of a study of shared clonotypes between healthy human individuals. The data were produced by immunoSEQ multiplex PCR, yet TCRdb's version contains in-frame clones alone and is incomplete. Of 2 million to 2.5 million clones listed, roughly 93% were seen once; the top ten hold 0.35% to 0.45%. Sequencing was performed on naive CD4+ T cells from PBMCs. These receptors originate from a man younger than 35 in good health. Some clones in this sample may be carry-over from other donors' samples. Each CDR3 is given with its conserved first and last residue. The order of the fields is J gene, V gene, D gene, CDR3 DNA, CDR3 protein. A D gene is named only where the DNA matches it firmly.

j_call: TRBJ1-3
v_call: TRBV11-2
d_call: -
cdr3_nt: TGTGCCAGCAGCTTAGTCCCCCGGTCTGGAAACACCATATATTTT
cdr3_aa: CASSLVPRSGNTIYF

j_call: TRBJ1-5
v_call: TRBV27
d_call: TRBD1
cdr3_nt: TGTGCCAGCTCCAAAGGGGGGACAGATAGCAATCAGCCCCAGCATTTT
cdr3_aa: CASSKGGTDSNQPQHF

j_call: TRBJ1-1
v_call: TRBV5-1
d_call: -
cdr3_nt: TGCGCCAGCAGCTTGCTGACAGAGAACACTGAAGCTTTCTTT
cdr3_aa: CASSLLTENTEAFF

j_call: TRBJ2-1
v_call: TRBV5-1
d_call: -
cdr3_nt: TGCGCCAGCAGCTTCCGCAGAAATGATCTAGATGAGCAGTTCTTC
cdr3_aa: CASSFRRNDLDEQFF

j_call: TRBJ1-4
v_call: TRBV5-1
d_call: -
cdr3_nt: TGCGCCAGCAGCTTGGGGGGCGGTGGGGAAAAACTGTTTTTT
cdr3_aa: CASSLGGGGEKLFF

j_call: TRBJ1-4
v_call: TRBV2
d_call: -
cdr3_nt: TGTGCCAGCAGGGCCAGGGAGAGCAATGAAAAACTGTTTTTT
cdr3_aa: CASRARESNEKLFF

j_call: TRBJ2-7
v_call: TRBV6-5
d_call: -
cdr3_nt: TGTGCCAGCAGCCGAAGAGGCGAGCAGTACTTC
cdr3_aa: CASSRRGEQYF

j_call: TRBJ1-1
v_call: TRBV13
d_call: -
cdr3_nt: TGTGCCAGCAGCTTATTAGGGGACACTGAAGCTTTCTTT
cdr3_aa: CASSLLGDTEAFF

j_call: TRBJ2-1
v_call: TRBV5-1
d_call: -
cdr3_nt: TGCGCCAGCAGCTTGGCCAGAGGACGGGGAGAGCAGTTCTTC
cdr3_aa: CASSLARGRGEQFF

j_call: TRBJ2-1
v_call: TRBV29-1
d_call: TRBD2
cdr3_nt: TGCAGCGTGGGAGGGTCCTCCTACAATGAGCAGTTCTTC
cdr3_aa: CSVGGSSYNEQFF